Each of the 2 T cell receptor beta chains below was sequenced from the same sample in a study of blood T cell repertoires in COVID-19. This table comes from immunoSEQ multiplex PCR, and its TCRdb copy is limited to in-frame clones, with some not included. The table includes roughly 180,000 clones, approximately 88% detected once. The sample consisted of peripheral blood. These receptors came from a woman aged 40 to 55 with COVID-19, enrolled during active disease.

The chain recombines TRBV6-5 with TRBJ2-7, with D possibly being TRBD1 (6 bases). Germline assignment: CDR1 MNHEY and CDR2 SVGAGI. The CDR3 runs to 15 residues. With 8 bases removed from V and 2 bases from J, the gap between germline ends came to 19 bases. The DNA of the CDR3 is TGTGCCAGCCAGGTAGATGGGGGCCAGGCCTACGAGCAGTACTTC. Encoded protein: CASQVDGGQAYEQYF.

V is TRBV12-3 or TRBV12-4 and J is TRBJ1-1; 9 nucleotides match TRBD1. This CDR3 is 13 amino acids long. V dropped 6 bases and J dropped 8; count of bases not matched to a gene: 7. DNA for the CDR3: TGTGCCAGCAGCTTTACCGGGACAGGGGAAGCTTTCTTT. It translates to CASSFTGTGEAFF.